This record covers a single T cell receptor beta chain. Antigen: not known. Treatment reported: oral pan-JAK inhibitor, 5-10 mg twice daily. Extracted from the samples, RNA was reverse transcribed into cDNA to serve as the sequencing template. The data were produced by immunoSEQ multiplex PCR, yet TCRdb's version contains in-frame clones alone and is incomplete. Of about 210,000 clones detected, about three fifths appear once; the ten largest clones hold about 4%. V lost 5 bases and J 5 bases, leaving 12 bases between the germline ends. The CDR3 loop spans 13 amino acids. Per the germline V gene, CDR1 is SGHNT and CDR2 is YENEEA. This sample stems from a study of CD8+ T cells in alopecia areata. Study-wide context: The drug, oral tofacitinib, was given to treated patients at 5 to 10 mg twice daily. Study conclusions and caveats: Mice showed TCR sharing more clearly than patients did, possibly owing to HLA. Baseline CD8+ expansion's link to response remains uncertain, as there was one nonresponder.

This receptor was obtained from a human donor with alopecia areata. The specimen was CD4+ T cells sorted from blood, collected at week 4, from a patient treated with tofacitinib. The chain joins TRBV11-3 to TRBJ1-1; D is unresolved. CDR3: CASSAGLSTEAFF. The CDR3 nucleotides are TGTGCCAGCAGCGCCGGTCTCTCAACTGAAGCTTTCTTT.